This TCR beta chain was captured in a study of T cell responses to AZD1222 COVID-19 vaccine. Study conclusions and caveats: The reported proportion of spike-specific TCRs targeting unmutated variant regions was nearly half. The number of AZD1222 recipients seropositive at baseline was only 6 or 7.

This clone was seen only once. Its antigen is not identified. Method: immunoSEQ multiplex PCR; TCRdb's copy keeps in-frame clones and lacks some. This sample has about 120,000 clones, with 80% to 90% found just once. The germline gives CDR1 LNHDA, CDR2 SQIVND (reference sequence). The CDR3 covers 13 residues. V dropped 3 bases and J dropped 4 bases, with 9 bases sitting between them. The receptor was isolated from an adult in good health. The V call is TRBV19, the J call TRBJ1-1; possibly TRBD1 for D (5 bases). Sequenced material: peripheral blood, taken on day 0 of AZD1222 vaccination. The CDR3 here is CASSMGPLTEAFF. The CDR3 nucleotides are TGTGCCAGTAGTATGGGACCCCTCACTGAAGCTTTCTTT. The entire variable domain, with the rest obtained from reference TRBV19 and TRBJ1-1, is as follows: DGGITQSPKYLFRKEGQNVTLSCEQNLNHDAMYWYRQDPGQGLRLIYYSQIVNDFQKGDIAEGYSVSREKKESFPLTVTSAQKNPTAFYLCASSMGPLTEAFFGQGTRLTVV.